The sample holds a few counts of the clone carrying this T cell receptor beta chain. The antigen is unknown. These data come from a study of blood T cells in healthy people across ages. Study-wide findings and caveats: Age showed a roughly linear inverse relationship with TCR beta diversity per million T cells.

The V gene end was trimmed by 6 bases and the J gene end by 8 bases; junction bases not matched to a gene: 12. The CDR3 contains 14 residues. In germline, CDR1 is MNHEY, CDR2 SMNVEV (reference sequence). A sample-barcoded 5' primer and a J-beta primer mix were used in a second PCR of roughly 6 to 12 cycles. One entry per CDR3 protein results from TCRdb running MiXCR on the 5' RACE reads. The profile covers under 950,000 distinct CDR3 sequences, with about a fifth appearing a single time and roughly 22% taken by the ten largest. Material: blood. V and J are TRBV27 and TRBJ1-2; 7 positions match TRBD1. The receptor comes from a man aged 65-85 years in good health. DNA for the CDR3: TGTGCCAGCAGGGGAACGACAGGGTTGAACGGCTACACCTTC. This sequence encodes CASRGTTGLNGYTF.